What follows are 4 T cell receptor beta chains derived from one specimen sequenced in a study of monozygotic twins with inflammatory bowel disease. TCRdb re-called the 5' RACE reads; every CDR3 protein appears as one record, without DNA. Its table lists around 150,000 distinct CDR3 sequences. Source material: blood. Source of these receptors: a human donor with ulcerative colitis or Crohn's disease, or a healthy co-twin of an affected twin (not recorded which).

The chain combines TRBV6-5 with TRBJ2-7; there is no DNA to check the TCRdb D call of TRBD2. Germline CDR1 MNHEY, CDR2 SVGAGI. The CDR3 length is 16 residues. This chain's CDR3 is CASSYDTGTLPVEQYF.

The chain has TRBV28 and TRBJ2-7; TCRdb picks TRBD1, but there is no DNA to check that call. The V gene's germline CDR1 is MDHEN and CDR2 SYDVKM. The CDR3 is 14 residues long. The CDR3 sequence: CASSFDRNAGLQYF. Variable domain in full (rest from reference TRBV28 and TRBJ2-7): DVKVTQSSRYLVKRTGEKVFLECVQDMDHENMFWYRQDPGLGLRLIYFSYDVKMKEKGDIPEGYSVSREKKERFSLILESASTNQTSMYLCASSFDRNAGLQYFGPGTRLTVT.

The gene calls are TRBV24-1 and TRBJ2-7; TCRdb's assignment of TRBD1 cannot be checked, as there is no DNA. This CDR3 region has 16 residues. From germline, CDR1 is KGHDR and CDR2 SFDVKD. The CDR3 here is CATSDSHGTGLYEQYF.

The chain links TRBV14 to TRBJ1-1. CDR1 and CDR2 (germline): SGHDN, FVKESK. The CDR3 runs to 13 residues. CDR3 residues: CASSLWGNTEAFF.